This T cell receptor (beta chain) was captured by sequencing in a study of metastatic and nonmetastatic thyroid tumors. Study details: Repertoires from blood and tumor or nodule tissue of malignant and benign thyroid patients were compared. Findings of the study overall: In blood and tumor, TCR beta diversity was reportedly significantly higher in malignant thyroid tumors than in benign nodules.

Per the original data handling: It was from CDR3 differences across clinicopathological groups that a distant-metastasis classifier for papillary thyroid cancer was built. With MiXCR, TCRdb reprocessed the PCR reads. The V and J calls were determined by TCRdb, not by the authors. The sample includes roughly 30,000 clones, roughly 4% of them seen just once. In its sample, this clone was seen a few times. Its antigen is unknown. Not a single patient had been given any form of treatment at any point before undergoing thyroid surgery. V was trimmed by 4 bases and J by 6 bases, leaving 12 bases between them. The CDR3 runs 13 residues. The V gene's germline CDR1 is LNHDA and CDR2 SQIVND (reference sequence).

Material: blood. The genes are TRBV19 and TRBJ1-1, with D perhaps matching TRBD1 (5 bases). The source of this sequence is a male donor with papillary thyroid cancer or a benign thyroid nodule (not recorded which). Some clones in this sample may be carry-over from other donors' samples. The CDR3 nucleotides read TGTGCCAGTAGTAGAAAGGGGTGGCCTGAAGCTTTCTTT. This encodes CASSRKGWPEAFF.